This TCR beta chain was documented in a study of blood T cell repertoires in COVID-19. Turning to the study itself: Donors in the United States, Italy and Spain gave samples during acute or convalescent COVID-19. Sources were T cells, B-cell-depleted T cells, or PBMCs; the material itself was cDNA or gDNA.

Germline V gene lookup returns CDR1 PRHDT and CDR2 FYEKMQ (reference sequence). This CDR3 contains 16 residues. The V gene end was trimmed by 0 bases and the J gene end by 5 bases; junction bases not matched to a gene: 5. Per the authors' pipeline: Quantification of nucleated cells was approximated via reference gene primer amplification. The data were produced by immunoSEQ multiplex PCR, yet TCRdb's version contains in-frame clones alone and is incomplete. The DNA gave D and trimming, while V, J and clone size come from that table. Among around 300,000 clones listed, roughly 89% were seen once. This rearrangement joins TRBV13 to TRBJ1-1; 11 nucleotides align to TRBD1. The receptor's source is a woman in her thirties with active or convalescent COVID-19. The sample consisted of peripheral blood. CDR3 sequence: CASSLGVGTGGTEAFF. In DNA form, the CDR3 reads TGTGCCAGCAGCTTAGGAGTCGGGACAGGGGGAACTGAAGCTTTCTTT.